This T cell receptor (beta chain) was identified during a study of cytomegalovirus exposure and HLA in healthy donors. Overall study results and limits: Later analysis reportedly placed an Asian-associated ancestry cluster below the roughly 680-donor mean in N-insertions.

Germline trimming cut 1 base from V and 2 bases from J; bases unmatched to any gene: 5. Germline CDR1 is LNHNV and CDR2 is YYDKDF (reference sequence). The CDR3 is 17 residues long. As regards this clone: The antigen is unknown.

Amplification used 60 Vbeta primers and 13 Jbeta primers. This table comes from immunoSEQ multiplex PCR, and its TCRdb copy is limited to in-frame clones, with some not included. The table records about 160,000 clones, about 80% of them present only once. The receptor's source is a man between 18 and 29 years old in good health and CMV-seropositive. The sequenced sample was PBMCs. The genes are TRBV15 and TRBJ2-1, with TRBD2 identical over 10 bases. The CDR3 loop reads CATSRGGTSATYNEQFF. CDR3 in DNA: TGTGCCACCAGCAGAGGCGGGACTAGCGCCACCTACAATGAGCAGTTCTTC.